This T cell receptor beta chain came from a study of Tregs in tolerant kidney transplant recipients. Some clones are missing from TCRdb's copy, which holds only in-frame ones; the method was immunoSEQ multiplex PCR. Of approximately 8,600 clones listed, approximately 45% are singletons. Germline V gives CDR1 MNHNS, CDR2 SASEGT. The CDR3 is made up of 14 amino acids. V was trimmed by 7 bases and J by 5 bases, leaving 12 bases between them. Remarks on this clone: Its antigen is still unknown.

This chain links TRBV6-1 with TRBJ1-6; D gene unclear. The material sequenced was CD4+ T cells from blood cultured with allogeneic cells. The source of this sequence is a human donor in good health. CDR3 coding DNA: TGTGCCAGCAACCTAGGGTTTAATAATTCACCCCTCCACTTT. Translation gives CASNLGFNNSPLHF.